This T cell receptor beta chain was sequenced for a study of Graves' ophthalmopathy and Graves' hyperthyroidism. Notes on the study in general: Distinction of ophthalmopathy from stable hyperthyroidism by a 13-signature model reached about 87% sensitivity and just under 84% specificity. Detected in blood as well were most expanded thyroid clonotypes with frequency above 0.001.

In the case of this clonotype: What it recognizes is unknown. One junction end does not reproduce the germline sequence, and a read error may be involved.

All donors with ophthalmopathy were recorded as having moderate-to-severe activity, CAS ≥3, NOSPECS ≥4 and a duration under 3 months. RNA transcripts were the source from which TCR beta CDR3 regions were amplified. RT-PCR in the first round used HTBI primers; a second-round multiplex PCR followed. TCRdb fed the multiplex PCR reads into MiXCR, producing one record per CDR3 protein. The sample carries about 240,000 distinct CDR3 sequences, 40% to 50% recorded once. Sequenced sample: peripheral blood. This TCR was recovered from an adult man with Graves' ophthalmopathy.

CDR3 bases: TGTGCCGGCAGCTTCTCCCACGAGCAGTACTTC. Amino acid sequence: CAGSFSHEQYF. V and J are TRBV7-2 and TRBJ2-7, with D uncertain. CDR1 SGHTA and CDR2 FQGNSA come from the germline V gene. This CDR3 has 11 residues.